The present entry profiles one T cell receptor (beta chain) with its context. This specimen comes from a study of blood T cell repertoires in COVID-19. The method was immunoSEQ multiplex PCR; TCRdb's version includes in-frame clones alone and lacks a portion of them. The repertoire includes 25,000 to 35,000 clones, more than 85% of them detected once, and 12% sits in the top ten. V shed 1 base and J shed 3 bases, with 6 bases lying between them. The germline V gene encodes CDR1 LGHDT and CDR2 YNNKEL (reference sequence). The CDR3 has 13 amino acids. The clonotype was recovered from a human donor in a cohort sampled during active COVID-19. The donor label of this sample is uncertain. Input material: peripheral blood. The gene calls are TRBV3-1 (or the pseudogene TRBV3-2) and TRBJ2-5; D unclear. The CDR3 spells CASSQVRKETQYF. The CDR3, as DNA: TGTGCCAGCAGCCAAGTCAGAAAAGAGACCCAGTACTTC.